The next 8 T cell receptor beta chains were all read from a single sample in a study of T cell repertoires in cytomegalovirus infection. TCRdb used MiXCR to reprocess the reads, holding one entry per CDR3 protein. The sample shows 290,000 or so distinct CDR3 sequences, about a tenth of them seen only once. Sequencing was done on a sample of PBMCs. These receptors came from a human donor in good health (CMV status not recorded). Some clones in this sample may be carry-over from other donors' samples.

This clonotype was found many times. This chain links TRBV14 with TRBJ2-2, with D tentatively TRBD2 (6 bases). Trimming pared 0 bases from V and 0 bases from J, leaving 8 bases between. The CDR3 totals 16 residues. Germline V gene data show CDR1 as SGHDN and CDR2 as FVKESK. CDR3 protein: CASSQERGTNTGELFF. DNA of the CDR3: TGTGCCAGCAGCCAAGAGCGGGGTACGAACACCGGGGAGCTGTTTTTT.

In its sample, this clonotype was seen a few times. The chain employs TRBV6-2 or TRBV6-3 and TRBJ2-7; D is ambiguous. This CDR3 region has 15 residues. Trimming took 4 bases from V and 2 from J, leaving 15 bases between them. From germline, CDR1 is MNHEY and CDR2 SVGEGT. This CDR3 is CASSLGSGLTYEQYV. The CDR3 DNA sequence: TGTGCCAGCAGTTTAGGGTCGGGTTTGACCTACGAGCAGTACGTC.

This clonotype has at least ten counts. The genes are TRBV28 and TRBJ2-7; 10 bases are shared with TRBD2. Germline trimming cut 4 bases from V and 5 bases from J; bases unmatched to any gene: 8. Germline assignment: CDR1 MDHEN and CDR2 SYDVKM. The CDR3 extends over 15 amino acids. This CDR3 is CASSSASGGADEQYV. CDR3 coding DNA: TGTGCCAGCAGTTCCGCTAGCGGGGGAGCCGACGAGCAGTACGTC.

The chain employs TRBV4-2 and TRBJ1-2, with D uncertain. The CDR3 covers 14 residues. Trimming removed 0 bases at V and 4 bases at J, with 9 bases between. CDR1 LGHNA and CDR2 YNFKEQ come from the germline V gene. This chain's CDR3 is CASSQERGGYGYTF. The CDR3, as DNA: TGTGCCAGCAGCCAAGAACGGGGTGGCTATGGCTACACCTTC.

V is TRBV20-1 and J is TRBJ2-5, with D unclear. Trimming cost V 1 base and J 4 bases, with 10 bases left between them. Germline V gives CDR1 DFQATT, CDR2 SNEGSKA (reference sequence). The CDR3 contains 13 residues. DNA for the CDR3: TGCAGTGCTAGAGTCGGGTCCGGAGAGACCCAGTACTTC. This codes for CSARVGSGETQYF.

There are many counts of this clonotype. CDR3 protein: CSATSGGARDTQYF. The CDR3 DNA is TGCAGTGCCACGAGCGGGGGGGCCAGAGATACGCAGTATTTT. The chain uses TRBV20-1 and TRBJ2-3; 10 positions agree with TRBD2. The CDR3 is 14 amino acids. The trim removed 6 bases at V and 5 bases at J, leaving 8 bases unmatched. CDR1 and CDR2 (germline): DFQATT, SNEGSKA (reference sequence).

This chain uses TRBV20-1 with TRBJ2-1; 8 bases agree with TRBD2. V shed 0 bases, J shed 6 bases, and the junction held 7 bases outside the gene matches. The CDR3 has 15 amino acids. Germline V gene sequence: CDR1 DFQATT, CDR2 SNEGSKA (reference sequence). Written as DNA, the CDR3 is TGCAGTGCTAGAGATCGGGGGGGGGCGGGCAATGAGCAGTTCTTC. Translation: CSARDRGGAGNEQFF.

The chain has TRBV5-1 and TRBJ2-5; 7 bases map to TRBD1. V dropped 1 base and J dropped 2; count of bases not matched to a gene: 5. CDR1 SGHRS and CDR2 YFSETQ come from the germline V gene. This CDR3 comprises 15 residues. CDR3 bases: TGCGCCAGCAGCTTGCAAACAGGGGCACAAGAGACCCAGTACTTC. It translates to CASSLQTGAQETQYF.